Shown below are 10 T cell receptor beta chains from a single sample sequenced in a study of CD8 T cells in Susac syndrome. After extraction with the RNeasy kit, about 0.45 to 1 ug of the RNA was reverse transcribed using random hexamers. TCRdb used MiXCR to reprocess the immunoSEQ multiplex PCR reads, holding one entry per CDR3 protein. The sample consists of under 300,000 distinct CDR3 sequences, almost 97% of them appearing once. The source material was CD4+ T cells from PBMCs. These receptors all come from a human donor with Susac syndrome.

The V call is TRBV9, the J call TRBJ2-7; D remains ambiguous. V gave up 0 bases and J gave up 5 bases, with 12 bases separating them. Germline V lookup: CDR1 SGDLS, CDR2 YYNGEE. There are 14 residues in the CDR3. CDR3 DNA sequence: TGTGCCAGCAGCGTAGTTCCCGGTGTGGACGAGCAGTACTTC. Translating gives CASSVVPGVDEQYF.

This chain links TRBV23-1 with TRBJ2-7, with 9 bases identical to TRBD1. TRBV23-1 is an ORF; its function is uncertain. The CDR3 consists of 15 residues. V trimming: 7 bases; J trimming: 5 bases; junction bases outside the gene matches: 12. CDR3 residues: CASIPDRGIRDEQYF. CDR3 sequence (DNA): TGCGCCAGCATACCGGACAGGGGAATAAGGGACGAGCAGTACTTC.

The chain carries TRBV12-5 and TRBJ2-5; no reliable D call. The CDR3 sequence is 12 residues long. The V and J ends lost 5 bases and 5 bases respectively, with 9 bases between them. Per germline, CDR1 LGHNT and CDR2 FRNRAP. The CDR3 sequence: CASGIQEETQYF. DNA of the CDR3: TGTGCTAGTGGTATCCAGGAGGAGACCCAGTACTTC.

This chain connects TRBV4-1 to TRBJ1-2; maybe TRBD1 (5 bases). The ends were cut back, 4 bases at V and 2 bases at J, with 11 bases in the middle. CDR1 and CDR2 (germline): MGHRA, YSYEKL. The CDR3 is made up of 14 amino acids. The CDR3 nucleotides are TGCGCCAGCAGCCGCCGACGGGACAACTATGGCTACACCTTC. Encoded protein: CASSRRRDNYGYTF.

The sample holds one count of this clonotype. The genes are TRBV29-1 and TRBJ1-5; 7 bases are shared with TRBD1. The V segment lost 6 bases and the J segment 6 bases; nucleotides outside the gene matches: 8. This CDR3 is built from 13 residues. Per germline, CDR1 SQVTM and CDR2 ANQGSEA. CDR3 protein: CSVAQGETQPQHF. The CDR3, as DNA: TGCAGCGTCGCTCAGGGGGAAACTCAGCCCCAGCATTTT.

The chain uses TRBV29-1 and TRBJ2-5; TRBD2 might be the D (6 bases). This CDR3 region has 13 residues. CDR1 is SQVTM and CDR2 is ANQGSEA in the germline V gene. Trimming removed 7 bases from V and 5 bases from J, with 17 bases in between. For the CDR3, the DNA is TGCAGCGCCCGCGGAGGGGTAAGGGAGACCCAGTACTTC. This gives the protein CSARGGVRETQYF.

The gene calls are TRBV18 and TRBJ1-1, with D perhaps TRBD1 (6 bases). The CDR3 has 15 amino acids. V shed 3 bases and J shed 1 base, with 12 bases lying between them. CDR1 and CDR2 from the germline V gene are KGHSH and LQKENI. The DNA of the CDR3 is TGTGCCAGCTCACCCGGGGGCCGAAGGAACACTGAAGCTTTCTTT. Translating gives CASSPGGRRNTEAFF.

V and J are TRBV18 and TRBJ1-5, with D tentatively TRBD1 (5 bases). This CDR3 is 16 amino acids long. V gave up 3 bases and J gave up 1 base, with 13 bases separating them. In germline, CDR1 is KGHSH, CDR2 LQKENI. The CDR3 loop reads CASSPWGGESNQPQHF. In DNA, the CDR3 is TGTGCCAGCTCACCCTGGGGCGGAGAAAGCAATCAGCCCCAGCATTTT.

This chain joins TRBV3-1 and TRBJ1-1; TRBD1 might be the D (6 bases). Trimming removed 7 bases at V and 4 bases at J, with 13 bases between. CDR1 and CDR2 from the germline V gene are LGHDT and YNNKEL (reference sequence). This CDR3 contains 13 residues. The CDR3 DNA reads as TGTGCCAGCAACAAAAAGGGGGGCACTGAAGCTTTCTTT. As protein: CASNKKGGTEAFF.

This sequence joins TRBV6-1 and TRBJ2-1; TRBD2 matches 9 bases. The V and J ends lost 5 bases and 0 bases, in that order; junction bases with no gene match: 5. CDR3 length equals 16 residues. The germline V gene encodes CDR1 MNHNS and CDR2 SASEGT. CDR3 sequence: CASSLYSGSSYNEQFF. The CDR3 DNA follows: TGTGCCAGCAGTCTTTATAGCGGGAGCTCCTACAATGAGCAGTTCTTC.